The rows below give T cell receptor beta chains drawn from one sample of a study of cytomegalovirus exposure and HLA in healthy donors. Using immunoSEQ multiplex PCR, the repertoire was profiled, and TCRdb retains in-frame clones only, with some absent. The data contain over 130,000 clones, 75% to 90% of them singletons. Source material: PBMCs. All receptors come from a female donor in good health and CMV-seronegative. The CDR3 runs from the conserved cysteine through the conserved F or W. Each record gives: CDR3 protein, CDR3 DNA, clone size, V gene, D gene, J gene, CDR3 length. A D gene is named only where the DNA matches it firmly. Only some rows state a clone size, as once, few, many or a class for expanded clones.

CASTLKGGSDYGYTF,TGTGCCAGTACCCTAAAGGGGGGGAGTGACTATGGCTACACCTTC,.,TRBV19,.,TRBJ1-2,15
CASSLVEAHLYEQYF,TGTGCCAGCAGTCTTGTTGAAGCGCACCTCTACGAGCAGTACTTC,few,TRBV6-6,.,TRBJ2-7,15
CASSLRQGDVYGYTF,TGTGCCAGCAGCCTCCGACAGGGGGATGTCTATGGCTACACCTTC,.,TRBV5-6,TRBD1,TRBJ1-2,15
CASSRTSGKGVEEQFF,TGCGCCAGCAGCAGGACTAGCGGGAAGGGGGTTGAGGAGCAGTTCTTC,.,TRBV4-1,TRBD2,TRBJ2-1,16
CAIGTSGSQETQYF,TGTGCCATCGGGACTAGCGGGAGCCAAGAGACCCAGTACTTC,.,TRBV10-3,TRBD2,TRBJ2-5,14
CASSSGLAGGETQYF,TGTGCCAGCAGTTCCGGACTAGCGGGAGGAGAGACCCAGTACTTC,.,TRBV27,TRBD2,TRBJ2-5,15
CASSTDPYEQYF,TGTGCCAGCAGCACAGACCCCTACGAGCAGTACTTC,.,TRBV7-2,.,TRBJ2-7,12
CASSPGGHEQFF,TGTGCCAGCAGCCCCGGGGGGCATGAGCAGTTCTTC,.,TRBV11-3,.,TRBJ2-1,12
CSVGVGANTEAFF,TGCAGCGTTGGGGTGGGCGCGAACACTGAAGCTTTCTTT,once,TRBV29-1,.,TRBJ1-1,13
CASSPGAASGQETQYF,TGTGCCAGCAGTCCAGGGGCGGCGTCGGGGCAAGAGACCCAGTACTTC,.,TRBV27,.,TRBJ2-5,16
CASSLSDSPNEQFF,TGTGCCAGCAGCTTGTCGGACAGCCCCAATGAGCAGTTCTTC,.,TRBV5-4,.,TRBJ2-1,14
CASRGDRLNTEAFF,TGTGCCAGCAGGGGGGACAGACTTAACACTGAAGCTTTCTTT,.,TRBV25-1,TRBD1,TRBJ1-1,14
CASSLERLFSYEQYF,TGCGCCAGCAGCTTAGAGCGCCTTTTCTCCTACGAGCAGTACTTC,.,TRBV5-1,.,TRBJ2-7,15
CASSPTKTGLGHNNEQFF,TGTGCCAGCAGCCCCACTAAAACTGGACTAGGGCATAACAATGAGCAGTTCTTC,.,TRBV7-7,TRBD2,TRBJ2-1,18
CASSQDGTVYGYTF,TGCGCCAGCAGCCAAGATGGAACAGTCTATGGCTACACCTTC,.,TRBV4-1,.,TRBJ1-2,14
CASPQKRESAEQFF,TGTGCCAGCCCTCAGAAGCGGGAGTCGGCTGAGCAGTTCTTC,.,TRBV2,TRBD2,TRBJ2-1,14
CASSVGRTSGHNEQFF,TGTGCCAGCAGCGTAGGTAGGACTAGCGGACACAATGAGCAGTTCTTC,.,TRBV9,TRBD2,TRBJ2-1,16
CASSSPTSDSYNEQFF,TGCGCCAGCAGCTCTCCTACTAGCGACTCCTACAATGAGCAGTTCTTC,.,TRBV5-1,TRBD2,TRBJ2-1,16
CASSFGAQETQYF,TGTGCCAGCAGCTTCGGTGCACAAGAGACCCAGTACTTC,.,TRBV5-6,.,TRBJ2-5,13
CASSFQSTSPAFF,TGTGCCAGCAGCTTTCAATCTACCTCCCCAGCTTTCTTT,.,TRBV5-6,.,TRBJ1-1,13
CASSEDGAGELFF,TGTGCCAGCAGTGAAGACGGGGCCGGGGAGCTGTTTTTT,.,TRBV2,.,TRBJ2-2,13
CASSLLGQGGGTDTQYF,TGTGCCAGCAGCTTACTAGGACAGGGCGGGGGCACAGATACGCAGTATTTT,.,TRBV11-3,TRBD1,TRBJ2-3,17
CASIKSGRAGDTQYF,TGTGCCAGTATCAAGAGCGGGAGGGCCGGGGATACGCAGTATTTT,.,TRBV19,TRBD2,TRBJ2-3,15
CASTGVTYEQYF,TGTGCCAGCACAGGTGTAACCTACGAGCAGTACTTC,few,TRBV6-5,.,TRBJ2-7,12
CSVLTESDTQYF,TGCAGCGTTCTGACAGAATCAGATACGCAGTATTTT,.,TRBV29-1,.,TRBJ2-3,12
CASSLGRQGYEQYF,TGTGCCAGCAGTTTAGGCAGACAGGGCTACGAGCAGTACTTC,.,TRBV28,TRBD1,TRBJ2-7,14
CSVEDRGSKGGELFF,TGCAGCGTTGAAGACAGGGGAAGTAAGGGCGGGGAGCTGTTTTTT,.,TRBV29-1,.,TRBJ2-2,15
CSVRGLVRGTEAFF,TGCAGCGTCCGCGGCCTCGTTCGGGGCACTGAAGCTTTCTTT,.,TRBV29-1,.,TRBJ1-1,14
CSATKTGVDQETQYF,TGCAGCGCAACAAAGACAGGGGTCGACCAAGAGACCCAGTACTTC,.,TRBV29-1,TRBD1,TRBJ2-5,15
CASSGRGADTQYF,TGTGCCAGCAGCGGGAGGGGTGCAGATACGCAGTATTTT,.,TRBV5-4,TRBD2,TRBJ2-3,13
CACLKQGIYGYTF,TGTGCCTGCCTAAAGCAGGGGATCTATGGCTACACCTTC,.,TRBV30,.,TRBJ1-2,13
CASRSGLSSYEQYF,TGCGCCAGCAGGTCGGGACTCTCCTCCTACGAGCAGTACTTC,.,TRBV5-1,.,TRBJ2-7,14
CASSPPFSSGSGEQFF,TGTGCCAGCTCACCACCGTTTTCTAGCGGGAGCGGTGAGCAGTTCTTC,.,TRBV18,TRBD2,TRBJ2-1,16
CASNRRQGGNQPQHF,TGTGCCAGCAACCGCCGACAGGGCGGCAATCAGCCCCAGCATTTT,once,TRBV2,TRBD1,TRBJ1-5,15
CASSLKTAPSYEQYF,TGTGCCAGCAGTTTAAAGACAGCACCCTCCTACGAGCAGTACTTC,.,TRBV27,.,TRBJ2-7,15
CASSSPSRGGEKETQYF,TGTGCCAGCAGTTCCCCCTCGAGAGGGGGCGAGAAAGAGACCCAGTACTTC,.,TRBV2,TRBD1,TRBJ2-5,17
CASSLRTGGGETQYF,TGTGCCAGCAGTTTAAGGACAGGGGGCGGAGAGACCCAGTACTTC,.,TRBV27,TRBD1,TRBJ2-5,15
CASGTSSYNEQFF,TGTGCCAGTGGAACTAGCTCCTACAATGAGCAGTTCTTC,.,TRBV25-1,.,TRBJ2-1,13
CASSFRQGANEKLFF,TGCGCCAGCAGCTTTCGACAGGGGGCTAATGAAAAACTGTTTTTT,once,TRBV5-1,TRBD1,TRBJ1-4,15
CAISESKETGCEQYF,TGTGCCATCAGTGAGTCGAAGGAGACAGGGTGCGAGCAGTACTTC,.,TRBV10-3,TRBD1,TRBJ2-7,15
CASSLEAGSYGYTF,TGCGCCAGCAGCTTGGAGGCGGGATCCTATGGCTACACCTTC,few,TRBV5-1,.,TRBJ1-2,14
CASSLGRVTYEQYF,TGTGCCAGCAGTTTGGGGAGGGTTACCTACGAGCAGTACTTC,.,TRBV27,TRBD2,TRBJ2-7,14
CASSPSWEGPGELFF,TGTGCCAGCAGTCCCTCTTGGGAGGGCCCCGGGGAGCTGTTTTTT,.,TRBV6-4,TRBD2,TRBJ2-2,15
CASVTGDTEAFF,TGTGCCAGCGTAACAGGGGACACTGAAGCTTTCTTT,.,TRBV28,TRBD1,TRBJ1-1,12
CASSLWGGRDTEAFF,TGCGCCAGCAGCCTTTGGGGGGGACGGGACACTGAAGCTTTCTTT,.,TRBV4-1,.,TRBJ1-1,15
CASSFVVSVASYEQYF,TGCGCCAGCAGCTTTGTTGTAAGCGTTGCGTCCTACGAGCAGTACTTC,.,TRBV5-1,.,TRBJ2-7,16
CASSQGGGPETQYF,TGTGCCAGCAGTCAGGGCGGGGGGCCGGAGACCCAGTACTTC,.,TRBV28,TRBD2,TRBJ2-5,14
CASSDLRARGYEKLFF,TGTGCCAGCAGTGATCTCCGGGCTCGGGGGTACGAAAAACTGTTTTTT,.,TRBV25-1,.,TRBJ1-4,16
CASSEWGPDSDIQYF,TGTGCCAGCAGTGAATGGGGTCCGGACTCGGACATTCAGTACTTC,.,TRBV25-1,.,TRBJ2-4,15
CASSRGLEYNEQFF,TGTGCCAGCTCGCGGGGTCTGGAATACAATGAGCAGTTCTTC,.,TRBV6-1,.,TRBJ2-1,14
CATSEPWGGDTQYF,TGTGCCACCAGCGAACCTTGGGGGGGAGATACGCAGTATTTT,.,TRBV15,TRBD2,TRBJ2-3,14
CASSLDRVNQPQHF,TGTGCCAGCAGCTTAGACAGGGTCAATCAGCCCCAGCATTTT,.,TRBV7-9,.,TRBJ1-5,14
CSVATGGKPGELFF,TGCAGCGTGGCGACAGGGGGGAAACCCGGGGAGCTGTTTTTT,.,TRBV29-1,TRBD1,TRBJ2-2,14
CASSLEPSGNYEQYF,TGTGCTAGCAGCTTAGAGCCCTCAGGAAACTACGAGCAGTACTTC,.,TRBV7-7,.,TRBJ2-7,15
CASSFHWGDGELFF,TGTGCCAGCAGCTTCCATTGGGGGGACGGGGAGCTGTTTTTT,.,TRBV7-8,.,TRBJ2-2,14